These 18 T cell receptor beta chains were sequenced from one sample in a study of PD-1 blockade in classical Hodgkin lymphoma. Every patient had relapsed following autologous stem cell transplantation, and cohorts differed in brentuximab vedotin exposure. The repertoire was sequenced with immunoSEQ multiplex PCR; TCRdb's copy has only in-frame clones and lacks some. The sample lists 25,000 to 30,000 clones, less than 85% occurring once. The source was peripheral blood mononuclear cells (PBMCs), collected before the second cycle of nivolumab. These receptors came from a human donor with classical Hodgkin lymphoma.

The chain has TRBV19 and TRBJ2-3; D gene ambiguous. The CDR3 has 12 residues. Germline loops: CDR1 LNHDA, CDR2 SQIVND (reference sequence). V dropped 4 bases and J dropped 2 bases, with 4 bases sitting between them. Written as DNA, the CDR3 is TGTGCCAGTAGTACCTACACAGATACGCAGTATTTT. Its protein product is CASSTYTDTQYF.

This chain connects TRBV6-5 to TRBJ2-1, with TRBD2 matching over 9 bases. CDR1 is MNHEY, CDR2 SVGAGI, per germline. Trimming at V came to 7 bases and at J to 11 bases, leaving 12 bases not matched to a gene. CDR3 length: 14 residues. The CDR3 DNA follows: TGTGCCAGCACCGCCCGGGGGGCTAGCGGGAAGCAGTTCTTC. Its translation: CASTARGASGKQFF.

The rearrangement links TRBV7-9 to TRBJ1-6; D gene uncertain. Trimming shortened V by 2 bases and J by 8 bases, and 7 bases separated the two germline ends. The germline V gene encodes CDR1 SEHNR and CDR2 FQNEAQ (reference sequence). The CDR3 runs to 13 residues. CDR3 nucleotide sequence: TGTGCCAGCAGCTTATACGCAGATTCACCCCTCCACTTT. Translation: CASSLYADSPLHF.

J is TRBJ1-1 and V is TRBV13; tentative D call: TRBD1 (5 bases). There are 12 residues in the CDR3. The germline V gene encodes CDR1 PRHDT and CDR2 FYEKMQ (reference sequence). Deletions cut 3 bases from V and 7 bases from J, with 9 bases between. The CDR3 nucleotides are TGTGCCAGCAGCTTTACAGGAGATGAAGCTTTCTTT. As protein: CASSFTGDEAFF.

The CDR3 region has the DNA TGCGCCAGCCGGGAGGGCCGCAGGGGGTCACCCCTCAAAAACATTCAGTACTTC. Translation: CASREGRRGSPLKNIQYF. The V call is TRBV10-2, the J call TRBJ2-4, with D possibly TRBD2 on 8 matching bases. The V gene's germline CDR1 is WSHSY and CDR2 SAAADI. V lost 8 bases, J lost 3 bases, and 26 bases lay in between. The CDR3 is 18 residues long.

The rearrangement uses TRBV6-1 and TRBJ1-6; maybe TRBD1 (5 bases). Germline-derived CDR1 and CDR2 are MNHNS and SASEGT. There are 13 residues in the CDR3. Trimming took off 5 bases at V and 10 bases at J, with 12 bases between the two ends. CDR3 coding DNA: TGTGCCAGCAGTTTTCTGGGGCAATCACCCCTCCACTTT. Protein product: CASSFLGQSPLHF.

The chain recombines TRBV7-6 with TRBJ2-2; D possibly matches TRBD1 or TRBD2 (5 bases each). Germline CDR1 and CDR2: SGHVS and FNYEAQ. The CDR3 is made up of 15 amino acids. Trimming stripped 5 bases from V and 0 bases from J, with 10 bases between. The CDR3 sequence: CASSRGRANTGELFF. In DNA, the CDR3 is TGTGCCAGCAGCCGGGGACGGGCGAACACCGGGGAGCTGTTTTTT.

The genes are TRBV18 and TRBJ1-6; possible D gene TRBD1, 6 bases. The V gene's germline CDR1 is KGHSH and CDR2 LQKENI. V lost 6 bases to trimming and J lost 3 bases, with 15 bases between them. The CDR3 covers 16 residues. The DNA of the CDR3 is TGTGCCAGCTCGGCCGCGGGACAAGTCTATAATTCACCCCTCCACTTT. Translating gives CASSAAGQVYNSPLHF.

CDR3 sequence (DNA): TGTGCCAGCAGTTTTATCGGGCAGGGTTTCACAACTAATGAAAAACTGTTTTTT. Protein product: CASSFIGQGFTTNEKLFF. V and J are TRBV28 and TRBJ1-4, with D tentatively TRBD1 (5 bases). Looked up from germline, CDR1 is MDHEN and CDR2 is SYDVKM. This CDR3 comprises 18 residues. Trimming left V 3 bases short and J 0 bases short, with 17 bases between.

This chain connects TRBV19 to TRBJ1-1; D is perhaps TRBD1 (6 bases). In germline, CDR1 is LNHDA, CDR2 SQIVND (reference sequence). The CDR3 loop spans 15 amino acids. V lost 5 bases and J 3 bases, leaving 16 bases between the germline ends. CDR3 region: CASSPRRGLDTEAFF. In DNA, the CDR3 is TGTGCCAGTAGTCCACGCAGGGGATTGGACACTGAAGCTTTCTTT.

This clone was recorded only once. The genes are TRBV5-1 and TRBJ2-3; 9 bases fit TRBD1. Trimming took 5 bases from V and 2 from J; bases not matched to a gene: 12. The V gene's germline CDR1 is SGHRS and CDR2 YFSETQ. There are 17 residues in the CDR3. The CDR3 region has the DNA TGCGCCAGCAGGGCCGGGACAGGGAAGGGAGTCACAGATACGCAGTATTTT. Its protein is CASRAGTGKGVTDTQYF.

The rearrangement links TRBV27 to TRBJ1-1; weak D call: TRBD1 (6 bases). The V gene's germline CDR1 is MNHEY and CDR2 SMNVEV (reference sequence). V lost 3 bases and J lost 4, with 12 bases in between. This CDR3 has 14 amino acids. DNA of the CDR3: TGTGCCAGCAGTTTGAACAGGGTTCCCACTGAAGCTTTCTTT. Translation: CASSLNRVPTEAFF.

This chain connects TRBV4-3 to TRBJ2-2, with TRBD1 matching over 8 bases. Per germline, CDR1 LGHNA and CDR2 YSLEER. The CDR3 is 17 amino acids. J was trimmed by 1 base and V by 3 bases; bases with no gene match: 7. CDR3: CASSQGVGTGNTGELFF. The CDR3 DNA reads as TGCGCCAGCAGCCAGGGGGTTGGGACAGGGAACACCGGGGAGCTGTTTTTT.

J is TRBJ1-2 and V is TRBV4-3, with TRBD1 matching over 8 bases. This CDR3 comprises 14 residues. Losses at the gene ends were 6 bases for V and 8 bases for J; bases not matched to a gene: 11. Germline assignment: CDR1 LGHNA and CDR2 YSLEER. The CDR3 DNA reads TGCGCCAGCAGTCTGACAGGGGACAGCTTGGGCTACACCTTC. Its translation is CASSLTGDSLGYTF.

The chain couples TRBV5-4 to TRBJ2-5; D is ambiguous. Trimming took 2 bases from V and 3 from J, leaving 2 bases between them. The CDR3 extends over 11 amino acids. The germline gives CDR1 SGHNT, CDR2 YYREEE (reference sequence). CDR3 nucleotide sequence: TGTGCCAGCAGCTTCGAAGAGACCCAGTACTTC. Encoded protein: CASSFEETQYF.

As for this clone: Compared with germline, one end of the junction differs, possibly owing to a read error. V and J are TRBV7-7 and TRBJ2-1, with 7 bases aligning to TRBD1. CDR1 SSHAT and CDR2 FNYEAQ come from the germline V gene (reference sequence). The CDR3 length is 13 residues. CDR3 loop: CASSIDRVDEQFF. The CDR3 bases are TGTGCTAGCAGCATCGACAGGGTAGATGAGCAGTTCTTC.

The chain employs TRBV5-1 and TRBJ2-5; TRBD2 matches 15 bases. V shed 0 bases, J shed 5 bases, and the junction held 5 bases outside the gene matches. This CDR3 comprises 17 residues. Germline CDR1 reads SGHRS; CDR2 reads YFSETQ. This CDR3 reads CASSLAGGTSGRETQYF. CDR3 DNA: TGCGCCAGCAGCTTGGCCGGGGGGACTAGCGGGAGGGAGACCCAGTACTTC. The whole variable domain, filled in from reference TRBV5-1 and TRBJ2-5, reads KAGVTQTPRYLIKTRGQQVTLSCSPISGHRSVSWYQQTPGQGLQFLFEYFSETQRNKGNFPGRFSGRQFSNSRSEMNVSTLELGDSALYLCASSLAGGTSGRETQYFGPGTRLLVL.

This rearrangement joins TRBV7-2 to TRBJ1-2; TRBD1 matches 12 bases. This CDR3 is 16 amino acids long. The germline CDR1 and CDR2 sequences are SGHTA and FQGNSA. The ends lost 1 base at V and 4 bases at J; junction bases unmatched: 4. The DNA of the CDR3 is TGTGCCAGCAGCTTAGTCGGGACAGGGGGCTTCTATGGCTACACCTTC. Its protein is CASSLVGTGGFYGYTF.